The sequence of this T cell receptor beta chain was determined in a study of regulatory T cells in long-lasting Graves disease. This clonotype was counted at least ten times. Looked up from germline, CDR1 is MNHEY and CDR2 is SMNVEV (reference sequence). V lost 6 bases and J lost 6, with 12 bases in between. The CDR3 contains 13 residues. Time point indicated: newly diagnosed GD, antithyroid drugs for less than 3 months. From RNA extracted from PBMCs, the TCR library was made. CDR3-region Arm-PCR and iRepertoire HTBI primers produced the TCR beta libraries. In TCRdb, the multiplex PCR reads were re-called with MiXCR into one record per CDR3 protein. Of about 430,000 distinct CDR3 sequences listed, about 15% were seen once; the top ten hold about 8%. The same sample was also studied in work on T cells in Graves' hyperthyroidism and ophthalmopathy. Per that study: With the HTBI primer set, the TCR CDR3 went through a first round of RT-PCR.

Sequences were derived from peripheral blood mononuclear cells (PBMCs), sampled at new diagnosis, from a patient treated with antithyroid drugs. The receptor comes from a woman aged 35 to 49 with Graves disease. The chain carries TRBV27 and TRBJ1-5; D is unresolved. The chain's CDR3 is CASSSSVGQPQHF. For the CDR3, the DNA is TGTGCCAGCAGCTCCAGCGTGGGTCAGCCCCAGCATTTT.